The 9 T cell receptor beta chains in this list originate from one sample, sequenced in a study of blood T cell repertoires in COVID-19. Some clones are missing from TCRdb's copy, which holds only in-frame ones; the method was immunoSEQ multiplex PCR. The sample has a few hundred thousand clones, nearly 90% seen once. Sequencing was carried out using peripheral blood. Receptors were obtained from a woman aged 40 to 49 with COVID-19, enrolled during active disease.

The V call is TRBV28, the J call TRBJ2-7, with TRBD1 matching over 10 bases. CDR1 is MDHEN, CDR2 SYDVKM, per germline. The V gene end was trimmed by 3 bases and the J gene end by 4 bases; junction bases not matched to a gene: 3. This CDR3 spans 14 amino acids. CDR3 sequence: CASSLTGGAYEQYF. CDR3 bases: TGTGCCAGCAGTTTGACAGGGGGCGCGTACGAGCAGTACTTC. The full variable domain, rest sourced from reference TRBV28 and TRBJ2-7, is DVKVTQSSRYLVKRTGEKVFLECVQDMDHENMFWYRQDPGLGLRLIYFSYDVKMKEKGDIPEGYSVSREKKERFSLILESASTNQTSMYLCASSLTGGAYEQYFGPGTRLTVT.

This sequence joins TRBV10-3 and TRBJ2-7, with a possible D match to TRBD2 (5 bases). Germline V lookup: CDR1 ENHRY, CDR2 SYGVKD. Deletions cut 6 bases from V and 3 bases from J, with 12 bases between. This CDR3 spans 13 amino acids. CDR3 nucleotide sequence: TGTGCCATCAGGCCCGGGGTCGTCTACGAGCAGTACTTC. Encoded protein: CAIRPGVVYEQYF.

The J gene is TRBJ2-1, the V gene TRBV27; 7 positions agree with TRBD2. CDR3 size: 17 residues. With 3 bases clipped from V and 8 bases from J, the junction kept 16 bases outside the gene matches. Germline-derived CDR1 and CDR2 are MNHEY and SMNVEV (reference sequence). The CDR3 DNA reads TGTGCCAGCAGTTTGGGAGCGGGATCCTTGGTATCAGATGAGCAGTTCTTC. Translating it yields CASSLGAGSLVSDEQFF.

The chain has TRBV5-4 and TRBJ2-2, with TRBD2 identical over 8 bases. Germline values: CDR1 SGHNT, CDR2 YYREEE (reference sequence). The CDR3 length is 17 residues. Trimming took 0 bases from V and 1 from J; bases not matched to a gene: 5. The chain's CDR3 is CASSLGPSGRNTGELFF. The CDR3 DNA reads TGTGCCAGCAGCTTGGGACCCAGCGGGAGGAACACCGGGGAGCTGTTTTTT.

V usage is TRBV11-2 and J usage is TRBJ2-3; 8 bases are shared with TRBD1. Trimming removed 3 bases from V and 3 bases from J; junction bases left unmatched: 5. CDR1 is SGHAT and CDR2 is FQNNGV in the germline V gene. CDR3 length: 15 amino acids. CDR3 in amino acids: CASSFGQGKTDTQYF. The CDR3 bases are TGTGCCAGCAGCTTCGGACAGGGTAAAACAGATACGCAGTATTTT.

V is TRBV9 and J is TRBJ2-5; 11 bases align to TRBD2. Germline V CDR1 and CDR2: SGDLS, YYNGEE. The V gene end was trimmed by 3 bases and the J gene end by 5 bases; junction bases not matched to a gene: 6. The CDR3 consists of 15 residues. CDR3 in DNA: TGTGCCAGCAGCGCCGGGGGGACTAGCGGCGAGACCCAGTACTTC. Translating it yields CASSAGGTSGETQYF. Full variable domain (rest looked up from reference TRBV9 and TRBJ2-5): DSGVTQTPKHLITATGQRVTLRCSPRSGDLSVYWYQQSLDQGLQFLIQYYNGEERAKGNILERFSAQQFPDLHSELNLSSLELGDSALYFCASSAGGTSGETQYFGPGTRLLVL.

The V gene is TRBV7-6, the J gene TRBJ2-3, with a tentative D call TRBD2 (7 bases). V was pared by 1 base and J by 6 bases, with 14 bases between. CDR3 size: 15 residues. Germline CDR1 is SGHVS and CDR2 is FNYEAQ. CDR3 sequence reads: CASSLGAGASDTQYF. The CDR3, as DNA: TGTGCCAGCAGCTTAGGTGCGGGGGCCTCGGATACGCAGTATTTT.

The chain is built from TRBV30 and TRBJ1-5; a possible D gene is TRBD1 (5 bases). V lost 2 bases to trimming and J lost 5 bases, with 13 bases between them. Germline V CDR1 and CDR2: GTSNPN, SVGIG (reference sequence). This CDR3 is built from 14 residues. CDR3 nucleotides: TGTGCCTGGAGTACTTCGGGACTCTATCAGCCCCAGCATTTT. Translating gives CAWSTSGLYQPQHF.

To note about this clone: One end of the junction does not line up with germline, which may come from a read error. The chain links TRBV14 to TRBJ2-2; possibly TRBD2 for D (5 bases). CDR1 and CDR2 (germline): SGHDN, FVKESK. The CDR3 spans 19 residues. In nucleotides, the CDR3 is TGTGCCAGCAGCCAAGAGGGGAGAGGCGTGTGGGCGAACGCCGGGGAGCTGTTTTTT. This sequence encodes CASSQEGRGVWANAGELFF.